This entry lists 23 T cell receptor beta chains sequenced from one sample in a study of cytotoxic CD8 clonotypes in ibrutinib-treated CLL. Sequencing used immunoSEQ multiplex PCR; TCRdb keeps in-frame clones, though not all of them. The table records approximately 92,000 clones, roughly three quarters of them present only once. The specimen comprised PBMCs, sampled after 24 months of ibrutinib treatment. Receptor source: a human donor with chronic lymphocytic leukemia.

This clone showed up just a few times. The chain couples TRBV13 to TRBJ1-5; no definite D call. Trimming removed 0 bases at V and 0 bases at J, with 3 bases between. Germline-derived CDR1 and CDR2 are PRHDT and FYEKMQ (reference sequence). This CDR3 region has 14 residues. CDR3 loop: CASSLGVSNQPQHF. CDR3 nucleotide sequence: TGTGCCAGCAGCTTAGGGGTTAGCAATCAGCCCCAGCATTTT.

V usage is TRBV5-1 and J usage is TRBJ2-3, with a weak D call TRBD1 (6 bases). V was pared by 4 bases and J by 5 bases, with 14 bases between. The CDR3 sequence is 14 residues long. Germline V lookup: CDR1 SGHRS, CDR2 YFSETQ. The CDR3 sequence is CASSHSGVGDTQYF. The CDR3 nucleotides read TGCGCCAGCAGCCACTCAGGGGTTGGAGATACGCAGTATTTT.

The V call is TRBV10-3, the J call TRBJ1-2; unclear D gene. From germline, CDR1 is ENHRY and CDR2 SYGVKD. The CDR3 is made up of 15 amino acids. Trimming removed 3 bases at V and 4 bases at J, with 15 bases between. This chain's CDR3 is CAISDNPLIPYGYTF. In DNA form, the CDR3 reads TGTGCCATCAGTGATAACCCCTTAATACCCTATGGCTACACCTTC.

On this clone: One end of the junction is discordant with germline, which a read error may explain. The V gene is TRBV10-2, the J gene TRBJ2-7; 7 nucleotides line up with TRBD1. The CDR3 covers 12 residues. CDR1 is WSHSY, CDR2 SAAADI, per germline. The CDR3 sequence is CASSETSQGNTF. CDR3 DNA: TGCGCCAGCAGTGAGACCTCACAGGGGAATACTTTC.

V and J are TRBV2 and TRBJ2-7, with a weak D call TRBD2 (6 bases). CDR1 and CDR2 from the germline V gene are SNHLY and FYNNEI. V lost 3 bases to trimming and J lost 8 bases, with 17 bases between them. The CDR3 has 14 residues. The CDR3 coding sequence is TGTGCCAGCAGTGAGACGGGAGAAAACGCGCAGCAGTACTTC. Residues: CASSETGENAQQYF. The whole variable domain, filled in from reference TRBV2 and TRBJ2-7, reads EPEVTQTPSHQVTQMGQEVILRCVPISNHLYFYWYRQILGQKVEFLVSFYNNEISEKSEIFDDQFSVERPDGSNFTLKIRSTKLEDSAMYFCASSETGENAQQYFGPGTRLTVT.

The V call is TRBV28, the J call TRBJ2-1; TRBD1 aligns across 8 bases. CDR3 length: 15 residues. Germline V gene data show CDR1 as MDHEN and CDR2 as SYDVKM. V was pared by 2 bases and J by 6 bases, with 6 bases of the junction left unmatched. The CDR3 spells CASSLTGTGGNEQFF. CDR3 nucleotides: TGTGCCAGCAGTTTAACCGGGACAGGAGGCAATGAGCAGTTCTTC.

The CDR3 coding sequence is TGTGCCAGCAGCTTCGGGAGGGACCGGGCTGGCTACACCTTC. Translated: CASSFGRDRAGYTF. This chain links TRBV7-9 with TRBJ1-2; D is possibly TRBD1 (5 bases). V was clipped by 3 bases and J by 7 bases, with 15 bases between them. The CDR3 length is 14 residues. The germline gives CDR1 SEHNR, CDR2 FQNEAQ (reference sequence).

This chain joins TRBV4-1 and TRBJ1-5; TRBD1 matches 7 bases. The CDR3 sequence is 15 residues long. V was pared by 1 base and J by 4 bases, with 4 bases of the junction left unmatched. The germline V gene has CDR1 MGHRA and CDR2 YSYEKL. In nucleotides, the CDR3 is TGCGCCAGCAGCCAAGTTTGGACAGGAAATCAGCCCCAGCATTTT. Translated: CASSQVWTGNQPQHF.

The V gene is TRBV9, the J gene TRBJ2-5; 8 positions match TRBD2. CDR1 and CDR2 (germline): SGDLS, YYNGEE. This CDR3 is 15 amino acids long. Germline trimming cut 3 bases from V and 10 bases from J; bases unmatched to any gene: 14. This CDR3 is CASSARGVVLADQYF. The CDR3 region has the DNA TGTGCCAGCAGCGCGCGGGGGGTAGTCCTAGCAGACCAGTACTTC.

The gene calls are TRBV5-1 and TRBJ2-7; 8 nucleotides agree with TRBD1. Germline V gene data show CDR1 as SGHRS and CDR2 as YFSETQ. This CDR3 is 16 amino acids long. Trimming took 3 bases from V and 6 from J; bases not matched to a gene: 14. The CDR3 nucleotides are TGCGCCAGCAGCTCCTCCAGGGACAGGAGATCAGTCGAGCAGTACTTC. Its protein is CASSSSRDRRSVEQYF.

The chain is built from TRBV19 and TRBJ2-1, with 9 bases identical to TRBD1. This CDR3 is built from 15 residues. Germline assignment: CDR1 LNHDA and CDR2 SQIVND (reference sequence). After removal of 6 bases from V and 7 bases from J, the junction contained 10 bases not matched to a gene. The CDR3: CASSRQGGFLNEQFF. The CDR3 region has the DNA TGTGCCAGTAGCAGACAGGGGGGATTCCTAAATGAGCAGTTCTTC.

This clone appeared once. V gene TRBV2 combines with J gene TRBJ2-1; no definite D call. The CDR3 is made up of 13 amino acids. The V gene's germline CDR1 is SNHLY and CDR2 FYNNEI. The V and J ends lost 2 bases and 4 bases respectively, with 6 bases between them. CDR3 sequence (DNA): TGTGCCAGCAGTGAACGTGCTTACAATGAGCAGTTCTTC. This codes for CASSERAYNEQFF. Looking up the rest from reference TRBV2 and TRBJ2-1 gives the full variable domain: EPEVTQTPSHQVTQMGQEVILRCVPISNHLYFYWYRQILGQKVEFLVSFYNNEISEKSEIFDDQFSVERPDGSNFTLKIRSTKLEDSAMYFCASSERAYNEQFFGPGTRLTVL.

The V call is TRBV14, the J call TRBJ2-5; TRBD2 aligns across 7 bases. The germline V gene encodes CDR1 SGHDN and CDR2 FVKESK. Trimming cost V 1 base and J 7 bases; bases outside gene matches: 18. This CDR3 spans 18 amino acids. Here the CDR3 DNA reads TGTGCCAGCAGCCAAGTTTCGATCTCGCGGGGGACCGCAGGGACCCAGTACTTC. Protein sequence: CASSQVSISRGTAGTQYF.

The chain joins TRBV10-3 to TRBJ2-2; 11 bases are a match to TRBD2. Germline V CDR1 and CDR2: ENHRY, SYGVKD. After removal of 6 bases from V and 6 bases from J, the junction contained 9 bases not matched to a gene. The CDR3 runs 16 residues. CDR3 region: CAIRNSGRADPGELFF. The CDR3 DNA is TGTGCCATCAGGAATAGCGGGAGGGCCGATCCCGGGGAGCTGTTTTTT.

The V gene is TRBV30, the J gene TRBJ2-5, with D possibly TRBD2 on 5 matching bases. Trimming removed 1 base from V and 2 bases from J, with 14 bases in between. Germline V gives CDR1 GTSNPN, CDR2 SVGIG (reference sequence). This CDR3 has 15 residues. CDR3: CAWSGVGWRQETQYF. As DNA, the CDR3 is TGTGCCTGGAGTGGTGTCGGCTGGAGGCAAGAGACCCAGTACTTC.

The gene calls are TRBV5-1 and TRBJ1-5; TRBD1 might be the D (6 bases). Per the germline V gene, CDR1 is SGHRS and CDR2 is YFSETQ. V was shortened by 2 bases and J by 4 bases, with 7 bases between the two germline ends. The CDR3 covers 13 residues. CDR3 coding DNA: TGCGCCAGCAGCTTCCAGGGGAATCAGCCCCAGCATTTT. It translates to CASSFQGNQPQHF.

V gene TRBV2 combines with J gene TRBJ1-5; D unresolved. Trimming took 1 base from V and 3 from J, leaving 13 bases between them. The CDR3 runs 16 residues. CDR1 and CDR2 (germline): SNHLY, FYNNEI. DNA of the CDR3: TGTGCCAGCAGTGAAGAACTGGCAGATTACAATCAGCCCCAGCATTTT. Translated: CASSEELADYNQPQHF.

The CDR3 protein is CASSTSVSVTDTQYF. In DNA, the CDR3 is TGTGCCAGTAGTACCTCGGTGTCAGTAACAGATACGCAGTATTTT. The chain combines TRBV19 with TRBJ2-3, with D unclear. V was cut by 4 bases and J by 3 bases, with 14 bases left in between. CDR3 length: 15 amino acids. Germline CDR1 reads LNHDA; CDR2 reads SQIVND (reference sequence).

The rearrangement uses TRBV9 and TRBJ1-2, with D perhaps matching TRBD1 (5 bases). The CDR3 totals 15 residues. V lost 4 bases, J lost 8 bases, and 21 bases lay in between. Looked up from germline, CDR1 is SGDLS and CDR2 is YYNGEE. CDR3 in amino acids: CASSPDHGRAGGYTF. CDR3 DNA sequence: TGTGCCAGCAGCCCGGACCACGGGCGCGCAGGGGGCTACACCTTC.

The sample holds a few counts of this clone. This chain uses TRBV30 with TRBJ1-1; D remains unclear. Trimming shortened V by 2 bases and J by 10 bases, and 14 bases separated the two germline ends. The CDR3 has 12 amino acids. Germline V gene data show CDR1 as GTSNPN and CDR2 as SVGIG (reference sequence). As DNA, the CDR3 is TGTGCCTGGAGTTCCTCCCGGGTGCGAGCTTTCTTT. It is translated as CAWSSSRVRAFF.

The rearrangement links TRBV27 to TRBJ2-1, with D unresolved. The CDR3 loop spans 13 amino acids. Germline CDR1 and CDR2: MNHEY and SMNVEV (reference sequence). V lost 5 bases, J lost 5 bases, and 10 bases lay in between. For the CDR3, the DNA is TGTGCCAGCAGTGGGGTGAATAACAATGAGCAGTTCTTC. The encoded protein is CASSGVNNNEQFF.

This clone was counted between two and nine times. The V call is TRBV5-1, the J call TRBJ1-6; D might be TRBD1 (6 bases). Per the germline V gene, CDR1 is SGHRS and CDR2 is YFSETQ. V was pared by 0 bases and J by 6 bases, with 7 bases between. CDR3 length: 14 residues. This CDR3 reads CASSLAGVNSPLHF. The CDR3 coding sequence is TGCGCCAGCAGCTTGGCAGGGGTTAATTCACCCCTCCACTTT.

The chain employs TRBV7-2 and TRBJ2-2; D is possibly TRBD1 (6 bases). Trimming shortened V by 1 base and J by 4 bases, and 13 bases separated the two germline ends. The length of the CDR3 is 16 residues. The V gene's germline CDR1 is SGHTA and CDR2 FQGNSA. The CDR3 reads CASSLGTDPITGELFF. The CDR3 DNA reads TGTGCCAGCAGCTTAGGGACAGACCCCATCACCGGGGAGCTGTTTTTT. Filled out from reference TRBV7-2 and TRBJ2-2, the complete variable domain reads GAGVSQSPSNKVTEKGKDVELRCDPISGHTALYWYRQSLGQGLEFLIYFQGNSAPDKSGLPSDRFSAERTGGSVSTLTIQRTQQEDSAVYLCASSLGTDPITGELFFGEGSRLTVL.